The sequence of this TCR beta chain was determined in a study of blood T cell repertoires in COVID-19. Background on the study: The United States, Italy and Spain supplied acute and convalescent COVID-19 samples. T cells, B-cell-depleted T cells, or PBMCs supplied cDNA or gDNA.

After removal of 4 bases from V and 7 bases from J, the junction contained 10 bases not matched to a gene. There are 16 residues in the CDR3. Germline V CDR1 and CDR2: SNHLY, FYNNEI. Source study methods: Amplifying reference gene primers gave estimates of nucleated cell counts. Assay: immunoSEQ multiplex PCR; the TCRdb copy retains only in-frame clones and omits some. V and J calls and clone size are given by that table; D and trimming were obtained from the DNA. The repertoire holds tens of thousands of clones, with 84% as singletons. Material: peripheral blood. The gene calls are TRBV2 and TRBJ2-1, with 10 nucleotides matching TRBD2. This receptor was identified in a woman aged 55-69 years with acute or convalescent COVID-19. CDR3 protein: CASSASDSGGTNEQFF. The CDR3 nucleotides read TGTGCCAGCAGTGCCTCGGATAGCGGGGGGACGAATGAGCAGTTCTTC.